This TCR beta chain emerged from a study of beta chain features in type 1 diabetes. The study, taken as a whole, reports: PCR might preferentially amplify shorter templates, equally in patients and controls. Cells with high TCR expression could be over-represented when cDNA is sequenced. In the patient group, naive, central memory and Treg TCRB repertoires seemed more alike than in the healthy donor group.

CDR1 and CDR2 from the germline V gene are MNHNS and SASEGT. The CDR3 has 15 residues. A single heparinised draw of roughly 110 mL on average was taken per donor. TCRB transcripts that were expressed got sequenced, as all of the isolated RNA had been reverse transcribed. TCRdb keeps only in-frame clones here, not all; method: immunoSEQ multiplex PCR. The table records about 320,000 clones, around 15% of them present only once. Of note for this clone: Its antigen remains unidentified. Mismatch with germline at one junction end may stem from a read error.

The TCR comes from a man younger than 40 in good health. Sequencing input: central memory CD4+ T cells from blood. The chain couples TRBV6-1 to TRBJ2-3, with D unresolved. The chain's CDR3 is CAISPRRGGTDTQYF. CDR3 sequence (DNA): TGTGCCATCAGTCCCCGGAGAGGAGGCACAGATACGCAGTATTTT.